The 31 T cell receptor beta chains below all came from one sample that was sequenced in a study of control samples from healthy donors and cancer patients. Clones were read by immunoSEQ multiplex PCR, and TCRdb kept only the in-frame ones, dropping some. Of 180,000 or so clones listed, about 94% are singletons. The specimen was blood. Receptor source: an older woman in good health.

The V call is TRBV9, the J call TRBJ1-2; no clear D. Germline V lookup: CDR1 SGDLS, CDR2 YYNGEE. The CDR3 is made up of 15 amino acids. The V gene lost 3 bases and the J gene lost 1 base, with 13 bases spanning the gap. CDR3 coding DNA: TGTGCCAGCAGCGGTCAACGGTCCTTTAACTATGGCTACACCTTC. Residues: CASSGQRSFNYGYTF.

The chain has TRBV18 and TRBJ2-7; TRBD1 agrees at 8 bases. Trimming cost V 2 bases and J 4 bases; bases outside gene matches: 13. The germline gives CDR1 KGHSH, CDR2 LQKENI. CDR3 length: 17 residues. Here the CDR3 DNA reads TGTGCCAGCTCACCATCGGAGTGGGACAGGCTGCCGTACGAGCAGTACTTC. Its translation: CASSPSEWDRLPYEQYF.

CDR3: CASSPRTSGGAGDTGELFF. The CDR3 nucleotides are TGTGCCAGCAGCCCCCGGACTAGCGGGGGCGCGGGGGACACCGGGGAGCTGTTTTTT. The chain has TRBV21-1 and TRBJ2-2; the D segment call TRBD2 is taken from the table without a DNA check. TRBV21-1 is marked as a pseudogene. CDR3 length: 19 amino acids.

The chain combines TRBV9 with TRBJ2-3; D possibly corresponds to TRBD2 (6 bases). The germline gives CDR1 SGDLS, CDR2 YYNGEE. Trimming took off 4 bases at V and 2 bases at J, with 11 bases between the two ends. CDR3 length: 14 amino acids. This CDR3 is CASSNREHTDTQYF. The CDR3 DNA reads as TGTGCCAGCAGCAACCGGGAGCACACAGATACGCAGTATTTT.

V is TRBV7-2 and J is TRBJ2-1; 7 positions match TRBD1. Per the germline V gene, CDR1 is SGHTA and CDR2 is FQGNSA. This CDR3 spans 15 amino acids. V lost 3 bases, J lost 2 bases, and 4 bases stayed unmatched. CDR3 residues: CASSLAGTAYNEQFF. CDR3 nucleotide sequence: TGTGCCAGCAGCTTGGCCGGGACAGCCTACAATGAGCAGTTCTTC.

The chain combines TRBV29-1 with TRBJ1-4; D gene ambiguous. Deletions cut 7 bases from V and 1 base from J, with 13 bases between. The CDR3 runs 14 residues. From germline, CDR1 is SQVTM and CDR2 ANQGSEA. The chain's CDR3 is CSAAKTRTNEKLFF. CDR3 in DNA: TGCAGCGCCGCCAAGACACGAACTAATGAAAAACTGTTTTTT.

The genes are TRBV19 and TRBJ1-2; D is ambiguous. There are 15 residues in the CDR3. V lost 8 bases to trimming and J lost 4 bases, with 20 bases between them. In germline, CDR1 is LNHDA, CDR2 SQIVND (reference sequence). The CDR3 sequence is CASENLSGMIYGYTF. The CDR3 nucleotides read TGTGCCAGTGAAAACCTATCCGGGATGATCTATGGCTACACCTTC.

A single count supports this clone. In nucleotides, the CDR3 is TGCGCCAGCAGCCAAGATTTGGGACAGGATAATTCACCCCTCCACTTT. Protein: CASSQDLGQDNSPLHF. V usage is TRBV4-3 and J usage is TRBJ1-6; TRBD1 matches 8 bases. This CDR3 spans 16 amino acids. In germline, CDR1 is LGHNA, CDR2 YSLEER. V trimming: 0 bases; J trimming: 5 bases; junction bases outside the gene matches: 3.

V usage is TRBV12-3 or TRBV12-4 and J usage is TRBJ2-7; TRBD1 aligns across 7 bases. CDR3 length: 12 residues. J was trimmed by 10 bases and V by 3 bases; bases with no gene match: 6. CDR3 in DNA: TGTGCCAGCAGTTTTGCAGGGGGTACCCAGTACTTC. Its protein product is CASSFAGGTQYF.

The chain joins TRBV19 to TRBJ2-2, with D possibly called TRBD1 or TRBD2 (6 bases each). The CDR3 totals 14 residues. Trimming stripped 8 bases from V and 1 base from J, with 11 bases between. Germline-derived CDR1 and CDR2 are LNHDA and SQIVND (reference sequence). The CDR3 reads CASRGPVNTGELFF. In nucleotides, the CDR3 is TGTGCCAGTCGGGGGCCTGTGAACACCGGGGAGCTGTTTTTT. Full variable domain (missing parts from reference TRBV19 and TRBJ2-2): DGGITQSPKYLFRKEGQNVTLSCEQNLNHDAMYWYRQDPGQGLRLIYYSQIVNDFQKGDIAEGYSVSREKKESFPLTVTSAQKNPTAFYLCASRGPVNTGELFFGEGSRLTVL.

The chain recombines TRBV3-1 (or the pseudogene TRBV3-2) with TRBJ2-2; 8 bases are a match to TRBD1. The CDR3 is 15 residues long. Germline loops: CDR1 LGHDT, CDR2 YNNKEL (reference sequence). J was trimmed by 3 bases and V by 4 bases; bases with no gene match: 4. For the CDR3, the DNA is TGTGCCAGCAGCCTCAGACAGGGGTACACCGGGGAGCTGTTTTTT. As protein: CASSLRQGYTGELFF.

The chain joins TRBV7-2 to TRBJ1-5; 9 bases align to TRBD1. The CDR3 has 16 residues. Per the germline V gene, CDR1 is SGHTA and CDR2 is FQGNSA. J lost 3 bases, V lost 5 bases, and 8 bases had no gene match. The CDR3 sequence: CASSPWTGEPNQPQHF. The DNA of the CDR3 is TGTGCCAGCAGCCCCTGGACAGGGGAACCCAATCAGCCCCAGCATTTT.

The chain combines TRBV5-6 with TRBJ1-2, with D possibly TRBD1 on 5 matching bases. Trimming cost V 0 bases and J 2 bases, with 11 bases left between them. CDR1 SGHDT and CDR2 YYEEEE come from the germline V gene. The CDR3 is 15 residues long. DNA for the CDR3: TGTGCCAGCAGCTTGGGTCTACGGGGGAACTATGGCTACACCTTC. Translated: CASSLGLRGNYGYTF.

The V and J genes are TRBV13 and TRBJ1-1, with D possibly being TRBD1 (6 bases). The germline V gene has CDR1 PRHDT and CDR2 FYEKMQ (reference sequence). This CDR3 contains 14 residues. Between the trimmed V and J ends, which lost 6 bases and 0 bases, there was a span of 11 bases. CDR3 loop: CASRRTELNTEAFF. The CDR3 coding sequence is TGTGCCAGCAGACGGACAGAGTTGAACACTGAAGCTTTCTTT.

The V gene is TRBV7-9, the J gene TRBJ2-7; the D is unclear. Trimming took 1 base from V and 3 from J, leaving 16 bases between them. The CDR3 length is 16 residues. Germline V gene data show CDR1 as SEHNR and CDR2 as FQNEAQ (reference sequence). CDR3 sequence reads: CASSLVPRYKVYEQYF. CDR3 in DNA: TGTGCCAGCAGCTTAGTTCCCAGATATAAGGTCTACGAGCAGTACTTC. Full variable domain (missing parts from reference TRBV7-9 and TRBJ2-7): DTGVSQNPRHKITKRGQNVTFRCDPISEHNRLYWYRQTLGQGPEFLTYFQNEAQLEKSRLLSDRFSAERPKGSFSTLEIQRTEQGDSAMYLCASSLVPRYKVYEQYFGPGTRLTVT.

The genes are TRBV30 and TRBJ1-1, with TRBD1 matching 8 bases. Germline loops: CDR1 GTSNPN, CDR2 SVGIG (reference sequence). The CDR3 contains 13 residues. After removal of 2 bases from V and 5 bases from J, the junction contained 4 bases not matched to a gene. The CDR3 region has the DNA TGTGCCTGGAGTTGGAGACAGGGGACTGAAGCTTTCTTT. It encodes CAWSWRQGTEAFF.

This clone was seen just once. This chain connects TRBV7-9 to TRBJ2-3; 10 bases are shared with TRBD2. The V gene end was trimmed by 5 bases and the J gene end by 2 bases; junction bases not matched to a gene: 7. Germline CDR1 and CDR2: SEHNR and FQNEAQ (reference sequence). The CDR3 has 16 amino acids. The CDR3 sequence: CASSGLLAGDTDTQYF. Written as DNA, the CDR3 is TGTGCCAGCAGCGGCCTTCTAGCGGGGGACACAGATACGCAGTATTTT.

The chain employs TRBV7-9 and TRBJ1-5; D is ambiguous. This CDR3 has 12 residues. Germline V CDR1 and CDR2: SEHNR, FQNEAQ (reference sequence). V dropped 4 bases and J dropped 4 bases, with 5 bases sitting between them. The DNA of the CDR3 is TGTGCCAGCAGCTCTGGGAATCAGCCCCAGCATTTT. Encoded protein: CASSSGNQPQHF.

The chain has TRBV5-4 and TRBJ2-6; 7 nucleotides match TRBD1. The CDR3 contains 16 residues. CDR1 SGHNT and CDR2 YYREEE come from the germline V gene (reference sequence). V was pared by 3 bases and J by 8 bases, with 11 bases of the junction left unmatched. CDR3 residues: CASSSARGLVTNVLTF. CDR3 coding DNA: TGTGCCAGCAGCTCGGCGAGGGGGCTGGTGACCAACGTCCTGACTTTC.

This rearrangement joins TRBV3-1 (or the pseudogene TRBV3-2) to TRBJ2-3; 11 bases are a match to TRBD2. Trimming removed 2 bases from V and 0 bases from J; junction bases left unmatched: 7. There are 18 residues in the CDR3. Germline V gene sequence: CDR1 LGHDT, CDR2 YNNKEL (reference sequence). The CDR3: CASSQRTLAGGSTDTQYF. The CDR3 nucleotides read TGTGCCAGCAGCCAACGCACGCTAGCGGGGGGCAGCACAGATACGCAGTATTTT.

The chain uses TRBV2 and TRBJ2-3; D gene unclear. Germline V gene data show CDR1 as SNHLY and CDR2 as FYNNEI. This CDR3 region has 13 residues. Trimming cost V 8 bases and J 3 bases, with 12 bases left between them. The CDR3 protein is CASAAYWTDTQYF. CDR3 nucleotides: TGTGCCAGCGCCGCCTATTGGACAGATACGCAGTATTTT.

As DNA, the CDR3 is TGTGCCAGCAGCCAAGACCTAGCGGGGGGGGCTGTTATTGAGACCCAGTACTTC. Its protein is CASSQDLAGGAVIETQYF. The rearrangement uses TRBV4-2 and TRBJ2-5, with 12 nucleotides matching TRBD2. Germline V gives CDR1 LGHNA, CDR2 YNFKEQ. V lost 0 bases, J lost 5 bases, and 10 bases stayed unmatched. This CDR3 spans 18 amino acids.

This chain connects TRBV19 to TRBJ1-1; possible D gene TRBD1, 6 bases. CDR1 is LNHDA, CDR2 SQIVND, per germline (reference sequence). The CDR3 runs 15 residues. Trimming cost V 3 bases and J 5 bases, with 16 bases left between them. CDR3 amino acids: CASSILIRGGTEAFF. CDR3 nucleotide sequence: TGTGCCAGTAGTATTTTAATCAGGGGTGGGACTGAAGCTTTCTTT.

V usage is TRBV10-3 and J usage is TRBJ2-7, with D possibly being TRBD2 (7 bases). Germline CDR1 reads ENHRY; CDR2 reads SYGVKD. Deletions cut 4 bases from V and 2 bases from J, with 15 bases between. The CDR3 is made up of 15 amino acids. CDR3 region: CAISGVEGGPYEQYF. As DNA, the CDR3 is TGTGCCATCAGTGGGGTTGAGGGGGGGCCCTACGAGCAGTACTTC.

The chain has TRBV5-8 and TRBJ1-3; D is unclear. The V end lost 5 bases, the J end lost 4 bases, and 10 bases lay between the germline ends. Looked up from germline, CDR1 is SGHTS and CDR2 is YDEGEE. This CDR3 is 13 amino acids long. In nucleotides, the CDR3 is TGTGCCAGCAGGAGGTGGTTGGGAAACACCATATATTTT. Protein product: CASRRWLGNTIYF.

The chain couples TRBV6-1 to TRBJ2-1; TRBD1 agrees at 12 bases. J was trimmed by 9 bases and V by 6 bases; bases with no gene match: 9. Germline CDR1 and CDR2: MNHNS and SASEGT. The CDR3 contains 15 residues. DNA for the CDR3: TGTGCCAGCAGGCCCACGGGACAGGGGGCTGGTGAGCAGTTCTTC. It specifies CASRPTGQGAGEQFF.

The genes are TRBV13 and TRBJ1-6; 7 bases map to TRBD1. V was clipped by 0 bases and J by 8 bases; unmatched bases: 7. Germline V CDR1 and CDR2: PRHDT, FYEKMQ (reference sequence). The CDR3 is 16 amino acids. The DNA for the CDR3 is TGTGCCAGCAGCTTAGGCCTCCGCAGGGGGGATTCACCCCTCCACTTT. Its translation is CASSLGLRRGDSPLHF. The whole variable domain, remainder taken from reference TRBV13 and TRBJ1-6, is AAGVIQSPRHLIKEKRETATLKCYPIPRHDTVYWYQQGPGQDPQFLISFYEKMQSDKGSIPDRFSAQQFSDYHSELNMSSLELGDSALYFCASSLGLRRGDSPLHFGNGTRLTVT.

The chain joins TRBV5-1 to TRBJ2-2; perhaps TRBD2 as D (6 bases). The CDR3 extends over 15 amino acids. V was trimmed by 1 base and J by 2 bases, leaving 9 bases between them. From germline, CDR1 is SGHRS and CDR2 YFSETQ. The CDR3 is CASSLIGSNTGELFF. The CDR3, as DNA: TGCGCCAGCAGCTTGATCGGGAGTAACACCGGGGAGCTGTTTTTT. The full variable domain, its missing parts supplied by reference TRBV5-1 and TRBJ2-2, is KAGVTQTPRYLIKTRGQQVTLSCSPISGHRSVSWYQQTPGQGLQFLFEYFSETQRNKGNFPGRFSGRQFSNSRSEMNVSTLELGDSALYLCASSLIGSNTGELFFGEGSRLTVL.

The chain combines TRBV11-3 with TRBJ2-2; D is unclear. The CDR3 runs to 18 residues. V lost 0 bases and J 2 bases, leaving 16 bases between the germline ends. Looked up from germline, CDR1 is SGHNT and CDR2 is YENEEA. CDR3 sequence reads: CASSLDHGIGGNTGELFF. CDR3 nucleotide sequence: TGTGCCAGCAGCTTAGATCACGGAATTGGTGGAAACACCGGGGAGCTGTTTTTT.

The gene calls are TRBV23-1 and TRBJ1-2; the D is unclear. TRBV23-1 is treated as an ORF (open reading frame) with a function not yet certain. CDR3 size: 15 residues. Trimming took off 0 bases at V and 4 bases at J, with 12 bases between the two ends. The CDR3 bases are TGCGCCAGCAGTCAATCCCACGATGCCCTCTATGGCTACACCTTC. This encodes CASSQSHDALYGYTF.

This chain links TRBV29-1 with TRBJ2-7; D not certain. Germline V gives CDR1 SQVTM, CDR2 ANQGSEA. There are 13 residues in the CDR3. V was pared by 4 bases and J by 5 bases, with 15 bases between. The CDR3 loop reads CSVAPVLTHEQYF. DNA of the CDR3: TGCAGCGTTGCCCCGGTCTTAACCCACGAGCAGTACTTC.